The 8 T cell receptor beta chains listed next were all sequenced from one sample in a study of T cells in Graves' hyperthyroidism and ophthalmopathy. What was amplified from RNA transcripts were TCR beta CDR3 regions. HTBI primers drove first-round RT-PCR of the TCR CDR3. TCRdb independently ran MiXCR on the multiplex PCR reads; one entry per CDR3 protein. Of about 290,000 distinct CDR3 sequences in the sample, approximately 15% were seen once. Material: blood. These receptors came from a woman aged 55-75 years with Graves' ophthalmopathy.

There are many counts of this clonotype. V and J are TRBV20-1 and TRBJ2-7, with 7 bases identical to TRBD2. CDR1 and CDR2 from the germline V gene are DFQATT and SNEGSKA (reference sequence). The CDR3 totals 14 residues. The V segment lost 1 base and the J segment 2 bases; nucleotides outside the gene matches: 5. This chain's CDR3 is CSARVPSGTYEQYF. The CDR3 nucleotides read TGCAGTGCTAGAGTCCCTAGCGGAACCTACGAGCAGTACTTC.

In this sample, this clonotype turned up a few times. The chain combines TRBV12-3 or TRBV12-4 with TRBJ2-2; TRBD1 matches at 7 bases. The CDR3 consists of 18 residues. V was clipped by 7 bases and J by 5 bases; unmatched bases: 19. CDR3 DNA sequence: TGTGCCAGCACCTCCCCCGTAGCTCACAGGGGATTTACCGGGGAGCTGTTTTTT. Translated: CASTSPVAHRGFTGELFF.

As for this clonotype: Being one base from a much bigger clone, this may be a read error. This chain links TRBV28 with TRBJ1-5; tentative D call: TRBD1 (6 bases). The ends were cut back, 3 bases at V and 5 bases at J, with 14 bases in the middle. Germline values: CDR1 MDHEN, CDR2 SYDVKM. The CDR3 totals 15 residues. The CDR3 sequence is CASSLAGAGHQPQHF. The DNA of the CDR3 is TGTGCCAGCAGTTTGGCAGGGGCCGGCCATCAGCCCCAGCATTTT.

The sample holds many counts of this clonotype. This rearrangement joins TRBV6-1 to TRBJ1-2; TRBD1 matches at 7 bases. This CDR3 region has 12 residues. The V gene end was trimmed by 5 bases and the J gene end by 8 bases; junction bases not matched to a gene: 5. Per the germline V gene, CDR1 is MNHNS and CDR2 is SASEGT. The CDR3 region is CASSTQGGGYTF. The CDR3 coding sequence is TGTGCCAGCAGTACTCAAGGGGGCGGCTACACCTTC.

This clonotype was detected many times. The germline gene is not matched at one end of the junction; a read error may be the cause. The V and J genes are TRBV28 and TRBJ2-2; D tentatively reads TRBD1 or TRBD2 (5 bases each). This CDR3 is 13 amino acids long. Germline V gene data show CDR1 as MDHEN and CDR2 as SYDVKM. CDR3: CASSSGPTGELFF. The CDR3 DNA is TGTGCCAGCAGTTCGGGACCGACCGGGGAACTGTTTTTT.

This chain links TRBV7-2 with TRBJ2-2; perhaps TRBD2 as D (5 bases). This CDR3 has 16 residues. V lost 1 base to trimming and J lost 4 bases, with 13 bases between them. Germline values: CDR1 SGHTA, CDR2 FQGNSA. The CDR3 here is CASSLVGAAITGELFF. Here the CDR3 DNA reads TGTGCCAGCAGCTTAGTAGGAGCGGCTATCACCGGGGAGCTGTTTTTT.

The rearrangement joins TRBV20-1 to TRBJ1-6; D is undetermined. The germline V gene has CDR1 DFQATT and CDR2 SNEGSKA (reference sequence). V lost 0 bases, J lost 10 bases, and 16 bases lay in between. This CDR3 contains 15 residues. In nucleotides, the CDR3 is TGCAGTGCTAGAGATTTTCAACCAGTAGGGTCACCCCTCCACTTT. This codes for CSARDFQPVGSPLHF.

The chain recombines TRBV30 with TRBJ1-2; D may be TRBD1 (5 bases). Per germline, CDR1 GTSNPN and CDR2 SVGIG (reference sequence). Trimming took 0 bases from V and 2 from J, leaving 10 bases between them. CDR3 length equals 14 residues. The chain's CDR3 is CAWSVRRANYGYTF. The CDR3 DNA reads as TGTGCCTGGAGTGTACGCAGGGCCAACTATGGCTACACCTTC.